The rows below give T cell receptor beta chains drawn from one sample of a study of T cell changes during pregnancy in multiple sclerosis. Profiling relied on immunoSEQ multiplex PCR, and the TCRdb table lists in-frame clones only, not all of them. In the table there are 85,000 to 130,000 clones, about 89% of which are singletons. This specimen was peripheral blood, taken before pregnancy. The receptors originated from a female donor with multiple sclerosis, enrolled in a pregnancy study. Each CDR3 is given with its conserved first and last residue. The order of the fields is D gene, clone size, V gene, J gene, CDR3 length, CDR3 DNA, CDR3 protein. The D gene is left open where the match is weak. Only some rows state a clone size, as once, few, many or a class for expanded clones.

NA	NA	TRBV6-6	TRBJ2-5	14	TGTGCCAGCAGTTCCCTGTTGGAGGGAGAGACCCAGTACTTC	CASSSLLEGETQYF
NA	NA	TRBV9	TRBJ2-5	12	TGTGCCAGCAGCGTACGCGGGGAGACCCAGTACTTC	CASSVRGETQYF
NA	NA	TRBV7-9	TRBJ2-7	13	TGTGCCAGCAGCCAGGACGGACTTTACGAGCAGTACTTC	CASSQDGLYEQYF
NA	NA	TRBV5-4	TRBJ2-5	15	TGCGCCAGCAGCCAAGATGAGCGCCTTAAAGACACCCAGTACTTC	CASSQDERLKDTQYF
NA	NA	TRBV5-4	TRBJ2-5	14	TGTGCCAGCAGCTTGGCGCAGGGGCAAGAGACCCAGTACTTC	CASSLAQGQETQYF
NA	NA	TRBV28	TRBJ2-1	15	TGTGCCAGCAGTTTAATGGGAGGAGTCTACAATGAGCAGTTCTTC	CASSLMGGVYNEQFF
NA	NA	TRBV28	TRBJ2-7	17	TGTGCCAGCAGTTCAGCGTCGACAGCCTTAAGCTCCTACGAGCAGTACTTC	CASSSASTALSSYEQYF
NA	few	TRBV5-6	TRBJ2-7	18	TGTGCCAGCAGCTTACGGCAGACTTTCTCAATTATAACCTACGAGCAGTACTTC	CASSLRQTFSIITYEQYF
TRBD1	NA	TRBV19	TRBJ2-3	15	TGTGCCAGTAGTATTAGGGACAGTAGCACAGATACGCAGTATTTT	CASSIRDSSTDTQYF
TRBD2	NA	TRBV28	TRBJ2-7	16	TGTGCCAGCAGTTTATTTTCGAGCGGGAATGCCTACGAGCAGTACTTC	CASSLFSSGNAYEQYF
TRBD2	once	TRBV18	TRBJ2-5	16	TGTGCCAGCTCACCGGGGACTAGCGGGAGAAGCGAGACCCAGTACTTC	CASSPGTSGRSETQYF
NA	NA	TRBV10-3	TRBJ2-3	12	TGTGCCATCATGGACTACGAGGGTACGCAGTATTTT	CAIMDYEGTQYF
TRBD1	NA	TRBV2	TRBJ1-5	14	TGTGCCAGCAGTGGCGACAGGGTGGGTCAGCCCCAGCATTTT	CASSGDRVGQPQHF
NA	NA	TRBV4-2	TRBJ2-1	15	TGTGCCAGCAGCTTCGAGGGCGGGACGTACAATGAGCAGTTCTTC	CASSFEGGTYNEQFF
TRBD1	NA	TRBV15	TRBJ1-1	15	TGTGCCACCAGTTACGGGACAGCTCTGAACACTGAAGCTTTCTTT	CATSYGTALNTEAFF
TRBD1	NA	TRBV6-6	TRBJ1-2	15	TGTGCCAGCAGTTCAGACCCGGACAGGGGCTATGGCTACACCTTC	CASSSDPDRGYGYTF
NA	NA	TRBV21-1	TRBJ2-1	17	TGTGCCAGCAGCCGCCCGCCCCCAGGCTCCTCCTACAATGAGCAGTTCTTC	CASSRPPPGSSYNEQFF
NA	once	TRBV9	TRBJ1-1	13	TGTGCCAGCAGCGTAGACGCAGAAGTTGAAGCTTTCTTT	CASSVDAEVEAFF
NA	NA	TRBV7-9	TRBJ2-7	15	TGTGCCAGCAGCCCGCCGCGGGTTAGGGTCTACGAGCAGTACTTC	CASSPPRVRVYEQYF
NA	NA	TRBV27	TRBJ1-5	16	TGTGCCAGCAGTTTAAGGCGGGGTGAGGGCAATCAGCCCCAGCATTTT	CASSLRRGEGNQPQHF
NA	once	TRBV5-1	TRBJ2-5	13	TGCGCCAGCAGCTTGAGGGGCCGGGAGACCCAGTACTTC	CASSLRGRETQYF
NA	NA	TRBV7-2	TRBJ2-7	14	TGTGCCAGCAGCCCTCACCCGGGGGGCAACGAGCAGTACTTC	CASSPHPGGNEQYF
NA	many	TRBV27	TRBJ1-6	15	TGTGCCAGCAGTAAGGGGGGGGCCTATAATTCACCCCTCCACTTT	CASSKGGAYNSPLHF
NA	NA	TRBV15	TRBJ2-3	17	TGTGCCACCAGCAGAGATCAGGGCGGGGGCCCTCTGGATACGCAGTATTTT	CATSRDQGGGPLDTQYF
NA	NA	TRBV7-9	TRBJ2-7	13	TGTGCCAGCAGCTTATATCAGGGAATCGAGCAGTACTTC	CASSLYQGIEQYF
NA	NA	TRBV18	TRBJ1-2	15	TGTGCCAGCTCACCACCCGGACAGCCCTTCTGGGGCTACACCTTC	CASSPPGQPFWGYTF
TRBD2	NA	TRBV5-1	TRBJ2-3	14	TGCGCCAGCAGCTCGGGAGGAAGGACAGATACGCAGTATTTT	CASSSGGRTDTQYF